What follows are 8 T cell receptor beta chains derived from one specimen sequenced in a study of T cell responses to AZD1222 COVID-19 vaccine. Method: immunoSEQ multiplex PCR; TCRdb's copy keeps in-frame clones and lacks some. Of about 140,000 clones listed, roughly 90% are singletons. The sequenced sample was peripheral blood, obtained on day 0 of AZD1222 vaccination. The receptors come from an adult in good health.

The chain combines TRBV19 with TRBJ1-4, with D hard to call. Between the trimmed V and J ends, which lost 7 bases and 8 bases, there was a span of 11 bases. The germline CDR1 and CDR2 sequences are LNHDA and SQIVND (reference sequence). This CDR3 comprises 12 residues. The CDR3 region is CASNAHQEKLFF. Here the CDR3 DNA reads TGTGCCAGTAACGCTCATCAGGAAAAACTGTTTTTT.

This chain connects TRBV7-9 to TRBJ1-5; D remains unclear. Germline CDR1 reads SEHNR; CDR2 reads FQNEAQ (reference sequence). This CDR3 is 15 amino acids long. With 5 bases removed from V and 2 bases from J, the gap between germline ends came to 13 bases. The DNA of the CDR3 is TGTGCCAGCAGCCCCTCCGGGGAGGGCAATCAGCCCCAGCATTTT. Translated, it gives CASSPSGEGNQPQHF.

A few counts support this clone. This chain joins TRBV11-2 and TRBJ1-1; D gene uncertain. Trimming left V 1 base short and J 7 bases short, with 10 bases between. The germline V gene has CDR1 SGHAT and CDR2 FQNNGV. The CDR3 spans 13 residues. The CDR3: CASSLALAGEAFF. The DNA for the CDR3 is TGTGCCAGCAGCTTAGCTTTGGCTGGTGAAGCTTTCTTT.

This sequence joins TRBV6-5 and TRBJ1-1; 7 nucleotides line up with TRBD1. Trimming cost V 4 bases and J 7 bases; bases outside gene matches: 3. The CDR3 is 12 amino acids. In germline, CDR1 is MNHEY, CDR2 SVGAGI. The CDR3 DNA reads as TGTGCCAGCAGTTGGAGACAGGGTGAAGCTTTCTTT. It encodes CASSWRQGEAFF.

CDR3 coding DNA: TGTGCCAGCAGCCGACCCACAGGGGGCCCTTATAATTCACCCCTCCACTTT. Translation: CASSRPTGGPYNSPLHF. This chain links TRBV27 with TRBJ1-6, with 9 positions matching TRBD1. The J segment lost 4 bases and the V segment lost 6 bases, leaving 10 bases of the junction unmatched. CDR3 length equals 17 residues. Per germline, CDR1 MNHEY and CDR2 SMNVEV (reference sequence).

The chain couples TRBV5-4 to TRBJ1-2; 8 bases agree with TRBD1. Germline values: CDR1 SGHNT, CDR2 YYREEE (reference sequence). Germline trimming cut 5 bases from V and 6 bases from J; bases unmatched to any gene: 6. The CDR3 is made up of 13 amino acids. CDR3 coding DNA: TGTGCCAGCAGTCGACAGGGGCAGAATGGCTACACCTTC. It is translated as CASSRQGQNGYTF.

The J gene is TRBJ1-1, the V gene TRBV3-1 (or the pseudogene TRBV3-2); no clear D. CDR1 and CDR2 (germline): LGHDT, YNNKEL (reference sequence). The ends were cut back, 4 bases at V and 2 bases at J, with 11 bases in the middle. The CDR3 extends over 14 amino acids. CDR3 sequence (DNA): TGTGCCAGCAGCCCTCAACTAGGTAACACTGAAGCTTTCTTT. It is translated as CASSPQLGNTEAFF.

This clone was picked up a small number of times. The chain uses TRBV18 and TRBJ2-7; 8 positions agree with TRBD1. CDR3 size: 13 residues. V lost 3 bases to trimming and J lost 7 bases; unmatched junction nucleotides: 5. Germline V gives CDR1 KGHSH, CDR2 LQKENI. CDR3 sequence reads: CASSPRDRGEQYF. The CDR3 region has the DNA TGTGCCAGCTCACCTAGAGACAGGGGTGAGCAGTACTTC.